A single sample is the source of the 27 T cell receptor beta chains below, sequenced in a study of blood T cells in healthy people across ages. Primers used in a second PCR of about 6 to 11 cycles were a sample-barcoded 5' primer and a J-beta primer mix. Using its own MiXCR run on the 5' RACE reads, TCRdb lists one record per CDR3 protein. The sample includes some 710,000 distinct CDR3 sequences, more than 35% of them seen just once. The material sequenced was blood. These receptors all come from a man aged 80 or over in good health.

This clonotype was observed a handful of times. The V call is TRBV28, the J call TRBJ2-1; 8 bases agree with TRBD1. CDR1 and CDR2 (germline): MDHEN, SYDVKM. The CDR3 length is 13 residues. V shed 5 bases, J shed 5 bases, and the junction held 2 bases outside the gene matches. The CDR3 region is CASSQGQDNEQFF. The CDR3 region has the DNA TGTGCCAGCAGTCAGGGACAGGACAATGAGCAGTTCTTC. The full variable domain, rest sourced from reference TRBV28 and TRBJ2-1, is DVKVTQSSRYLVKRTGEKVFLECVQDMDHENMFWYRQDPGLGLRLIYFSYDVKMKEKGDIPEGYSVSREKKERFSLILESASTNQTSMYLCASSQGQDNEQFFGPGTRLTVL.

The J gene is TRBJ1-5, the V gene TRBV4-3; D not certain. V lost 4 bases and J 4 bases, leaving 14 bases between the germline ends. The V gene's germline CDR1 is LGHNA and CDR2 YSLEER. The CDR3 runs 15 residues. The CDR3 bases are TGCGCCAGCAGCCTTGCCACGGACGGAAATCAGCCCCAGCATTTT. It is translated as CASSLATDGNQPQHF.

The genes are TRBV9 and TRBJ2-1; 8 nucleotides match TRBD2. Germline CDR1 is SGDLS and CDR2 is YYNGEE. J gave up 4 bases and V 4 bases, and 7 bases lay outside the gene matches. The CDR3 consists of 15 residues. CDR3 loop: CASSSTSGLYNEQFF. In DNA, the CDR3 is TGTGCCAGCAGCTCTACTAGCGGACTATACAATGAGCAGTTCTTC.

The chain is built from TRBV7-2 and TRBJ2-3; 7 bases match TRBD1. The CDR3 loop spans 15 amino acids. V gave up 3 bases and J gave up 5 bases; unmatched junction bases: 8. CDR1 and CDR2 from the germline V gene are SGHTA and FQGNSA. CDR3 in amino acids: CASSFRGRGKDTQYF. In DNA form, the CDR3 reads TGTGCCAGCAGCTTCCGCGGCAGGGGGAAAGATACGCAGTATTTT.

The J gene is TRBJ2-2, the V gene TRBV7-2, with D perhaps assigned TRBD1 or TRBD2 (5 bases each). The CDR3 has 15 amino acids. The germline CDR1 and CDR2 sequences are SGHTA and FQGNSA. Deletions cut 4 bases from V and 0 bases from J, with 9 bases between. The CDR3 sequence is CASSSGTTNTGELFF. Written as DNA, the CDR3 is TGTGCCAGCAGCTCCGGGACCACGAACACCGGGGAGCTGTTTTTT.

Remarks on this clonotype: A single base separates this from a much larger clone, so it may be a read error. The limits of the CDR3 on the DNA are not certain, so only TCRdb's listed CDR3 is given. The CDR3 here is CASSKVWASGIQYEQYF. The rearrangement links TRBV21-1 to TRBJ2-4; TRBD2, the table's D call, lacks a check against the DNA. TRBV21-1 has pseudogene status. The CDR3 is 17 amino acids long, termini counted.

This clonotype was seen more than once but under ten times. The V call is TRBV20-1, the J call TRBJ2-3, with 9 bases lining up with TRBD2. Trimming at V came to 5 bases and at J to 0 bases, leaving 6 bases not matched to a gene. The CDR3 is 15 amino acids. Germline CDR1 DFQATT, CDR2 SNEGSKA (reference sequence). CDR3 loop: CSAGETSGSTDTQYF. The DNA of the CDR3 is TGCAGTGCTGGGGAGACTAGCGGTAGCACAGATACGCAGTATTTT.

This clonotype was detected a few times. This sequence joins TRBV10-3 and TRBJ2-7, with a weak D call TRBD2 (5 bases). Trimming took off 4 bases at V and 0 bases at J, with 10 bases between the two ends. The germline gives CDR1 ENHRY, CDR2 SYGVKD. This CDR3 comprises 14 residues. The CDR3 reads CAISVVLDSYEQYF. The CDR3 coding sequence is TGTGCCATCAGTGTTGTACTAGACTCCTACGAGCAGTACTTC.

A note on this clonotype: A junction boundary mismatches the germline segment, possibly from a read error. The V call is TRBV12-3 or TRBV12-4, the J call TRBJ2-3; maybe TRBD2 (6 bases). The CDR3 sequence is 14 residues long. The CDR3 nucleotides read TGTGCCAGCAGTTTCCCCACTAGCACAGGTACGCAGTATTTT. It yields the protein CASSFPTSTGTQYF.

This clonotype was found a few times. This rearrangement joins TRBV20-1 to TRBJ2-5; the D gene is possibly TRBD2 (5 bases). This CDR3 has 14 amino acids. The V and J ends lost 5 bases and 2 bases respectively, with 15 bases between them. Per the germline V gene, CDR1 is DFQATT and CDR2 is SNEGSKA (reference sequence). The CDR3 protein is CSAPSGAEQETQYF. CDR3 bases: TGCAGTGCTCCGAGCGGAGCAGAACAAGAGACCCAGTACTTC.

This clonotype was observed a handful of times. The chain carries TRBV7-2 and TRBJ2-3; D remains unclear. The CDR3 consists of 13 residues. V lost 2 bases and J 4 bases, leaving 7 bases between the germline ends. Germline CDR1 and CDR2: SGHTA and FQGNSA. The CDR3 loop reads CASSLMGSDTQYF. The CDR3 DNA is TGTGCCAGCAGCTTAATGGGGTCAGATACGCAGTATTTT.

This clonotype showed up many times. The chain employs TRBV12-3 or TRBV12-4 and TRBJ2-7; D uncertain. Trimming took 2 bases from V and 2 from J, leaving 7 bases between them. The CDR3 has 13 residues. CDR3 in amino acids: CASSLTAAYEQYF. Here the CDR3 DNA reads TGTGCCAGCAGTTTAACCGCTGCCTACGAGCAGTACTTC.

This clonotype occurred a few times. This chain connects TRBV12-3 or TRBV12-4 to TRBJ2-1, with D unclear. The CDR3 length is 14 residues. Trimming removed 7 bases at V and 9 bases at J, with 19 bases between. This CDR3 is CASKGSLFLSEQFF. The CDR3, as DNA: TGTGCCAGCAAGGGATCACTCTTTTTGAGTGAGCAGTTCTTC.

A few counts support this clonotype. The rearrangement links TRBV9 to TRBJ2-1; no firm D call. V was cut by 5 bases and J by 6 bases, with 15 bases left in between. Per germline, CDR1 SGDLS and CDR2 YYNGEE. This CDR3 comprises 14 residues. The CDR3 DNA reads as TGTGCCAGCAGTTCCCAATCCTCGGTCAATGAGCAGTTCTTC. Amino acid sequence: CASSSQSSVNEQFF.

The chain uses TRBV29-1 and TRBJ1-1; possibly TRBD1 for D (5 bases). Germline V CDR1 and CDR2: SQVTM, ANQGSEA. The CDR3 loop spans 12 amino acids. V shed 5 bases and J shed 6 bases, with 13 bases lying between them. CDR3 sequence reads: CSVSGGTPEAFF. DNA for the CDR3: TGCAGCGTTTCGGGGGGAACACCTGAAGCTTTCTTT.

This clonotype was recorded at least ten times. The rearrangement links TRBV12-3 or TRBV12-4 to TRBJ2-1, with TRBD2 identical over 12 bases. The CDR3 is made up of 15 amino acids. V shed 5 bases and J 8 bases; nucleotides not matched to a gene: 7. The CDR3 DNA sequence: TGTGCCAGCAGTCCGACTAGCGGGAGTATGGATGAGCAGTTCTTC. Amino acid sequence: CASSPTSGSMDEQFF.

The V and J genes are TRBV11-3 and TRBJ2-1; D is unclear. Germline V gene lookup returns CDR1 SGHNT and CDR2 YENEEA. The CDR3 has 14 amino acids. Trimming stripped 5 bases from V and 5 bases from J, with 13 bases between. This chain's CDR3 is CASSPWNRDNEQFF. The DNA of the CDR3 is TGTGCCAGCAGCCCCTGGAACAGAGACAATGAGCAGTTCTTC.

CDR3 coding DNA: TGCAGCGCCGGACAGAACCTTCTCCAAGAGACCCAGTACTTC. Protein product: CSAGQNLLQETQYF. The genes are TRBV29-1 and TRBJ2-5, with D possibly matching TRBD1 (6 bases). From germline, CDR1 is SQVTM and CDR2 ANQGSEA. Trimming removed 7 bases at V and 1 base at J, with 16 bases between. This CDR3 is 14 amino acids long.

The chain couples TRBV12-3 or TRBV12-4 to TRBJ2-1; D gene unclear. The V end was cut by 2 bases, the J end by 9 bases, with 11 bases between. CDR3 size: 13 residues. DNA of the CDR3: TGTGCCAGCAGTTTAAAGGAGATGGGTGAGCAGTTCTTC. Translating gives CASSLKEMGEQFF.

The V gene is TRBV25-1, the J gene TRBJ1-5; possible D gene TRBD1, 5 bases. V lost 2 bases, J lost 9 bases, and 8 bases lay in between. The CDR3 spans 12 residues. Germline V gene data show CDR1 as MGHDK and CDR2 as SYGVNS. The CDR3 DNA reads TGTGCCAGCAGTGAAGGGGACTTGCCCCAGCATTTT. This encodes CASSEGDLPQHF.

This clonotype was detected once. At one end the junction does not follow the germline gene, possibly because of a read error. The chain is built from TRBV7-9 and TRBJ2-1; TRBD2 agrees at 8 bases. The CDR3 has 15 residues. Germline V gene lookup returns CDR1 SEHNR and CDR2 FQNEAQ (reference sequence). The CDR3 sequence is CASSLAGTRYNVQFF. The CDR3 coding sequence is TGTGCCAGCAGCTTAGCCGGGACTAGATACAATGTGCAGTTCTTC.

Only a few counts were recorded for this clonotype. This chain connects TRBV9 to TRBJ2-3; the D gene is possibly TRBD2 (6 bases). The CDR3 has 16 amino acids. V lost 0 bases to trimming and J lost 2 bases, with 13 bases between them. The V gene's germline CDR1 is SGDLS and CDR2 YYNGEE. The CDR3 protein is CASSVGDSTSTDTQYF. In nucleotides, the CDR3 is TGTGCCAGCAGCGTAGGGGACTCCACCTCCACAGATACGCAGTATTTT.

This clonotype has a handful of counts. CDR3 region: CSASLSDYGYTF. The CDR3 DNA sequence: TGCAGTGCCAGTCTCAGTGACTATGGCTACACCTTC. The chain has TRBV20-1 and TRBJ1-2; no definite D call. The V gene's germline CDR1 is DFQATT and CDR2 SNEGSKA (reference sequence). The germline V and J ends were trimmed by 6 bases and 3 bases, with 11 bases remaining between them. The CDR3 covers 12 residues.

V gene TRBV6-2 or TRBV6-3 combines with J gene TRBJ2-5; D gene ambiguous. The V and J ends lost 5 bases and 5 bases respectively, with 9 bases between them. Germline V lookup: CDR1 MNHEY, CDR2 SVGEGT. CDR3 length: 12 residues. CDR3 nucleotides: TGTGCCAGCAGTCGTTACGGTGAGACCCAGTACTTC. Translation gives CASSRYGETQYF.

The V call is TRBV9, the J call TRBJ2-1, with D perhaps TRBD1 or TRBD2 (5 bases each). V was shortened by 3 bases and J by 8 bases, with 18 bases between the two germline ends. CDR1 is SGDLS, CDR2 YYNGEE, per germline. This CDR3 is 15 amino acids long. Here the CDR3 reads CASSARDPRGDEQFF. The CDR3 nucleotides read TGTGCCAGCAGCGCCCGGGACCCCCGAGGCGATGAGCAGTTCTTC. Filled out from reference TRBV9 and TRBJ2-1, the complete variable domain reads DSGVTQTPKHLITATGQRVTLRCSPRSGDLSVYWYQQSLDQGLQFLIQYYNGEERAKGNILERFSAQQFPDLHSELNLSSLELGDSALYFCASSARDPRGDEQFFGPGTRLTVL.

V usage is TRBV12-3 or TRBV12-4 and J usage is TRBJ1-1; no clear D. Trimming stripped 3 bases from V and 0 bases from J, with 5 bases between. This CDR3 has 13 residues. CDR3 sequence: CASSLWMNTEAFF. The CDR3 DNA reads TGTGCCAGCAGTTTGTGGATGAACACTGAAGCTTTCTTT.

The chain joins TRBV29-1 to TRBJ2-4; D may match TRBD1 or TRBD2 (6 bases each). V was cut by 1 base and J by 1 base, with 17 bases left in between. The CDR3 has 17 residues. From germline, CDR1 is SQVTM and CDR2 ANQGSEA. CDR3 loop: CSVEGGGGPVAKNIQYF. DNA of the CDR3: TGCAGCGTTGAAGGAGGAGGGGGGCCGGTGGCCAAAAACATTCAGTACTTC.